Shown below are 30 T cell receptor beta chains from a single sample sequenced in a study of shared clonotypes between healthy human individuals. TCRdb's copy holds only in-frame clones and misses some; the assay was immunoSEQ multiplex PCR. The sample carries about 490,000 clones, about 79% recorded once. The source material was PBMCs. Receptor source: a middle-aged woman in good health. Some clones in this sample may be carry-over from other donors' samples.

This clone was counted between two and nine times. This chain joins TRBV7-9 and TRBJ2-5, with a tentative D call TRBD1 (5 bases). V lost 6 bases, J lost 14 bases, and 7 bases lay in between. The CDR3 length is 8 residues. In germline, CDR1 is SEHNR, CDR2 FQNEAQ (reference sequence). In nucleotides, the CDR3 is TGTGCCAGCAGAACAGGCTACTTC. As protein: CASRTGYF.

V and J are TRBV13 and TRBJ1-2; 9 nucleotides agree with TRBD1. V shed 4 bases and J 1 base; nucleotides not matched to a gene: 4. This CDR3 has 15 amino acids. Germline CDR1 is PRHDT and CDR2 is FYEKMQ (reference sequence). CDR3 DNA: TGTGCCAGCAGCTCGGGGACAGGGAGTAACTATGGCTACACCTTC. This translates into CASSSGTGSNYGYTF.

The gene calls are TRBV4-3 and TRBJ2-3, with D tentatively TRBD2 (6 bases). This CDR3 comprises 15 residues. The V end lost 4 bases, the J end lost 3 bases, and 14 bases lay between the germline ends. The germline CDR1 and CDR2 sequences are LGHNA and YSLEER. Written as DNA, the CDR3 is TGCGCCAGCAGCCCGGGGGTAGCTACGACAGATACGCAGTATTTT. Translating it yields CASSPGVATTDTQYF.

The V call is TRBV19, the J call TRBJ1-4; 10 bases match TRBD1. Germline V CDR1 and CDR2: LNHDA, SQIVND (reference sequence). Trimming took 7 bases from V and 3 from J; bases not matched to a gene: 8. The CDR3 totals 16 residues. CDR3 nucleotide sequence: TGTGCCAGTAACCGACAGGGGGCAAGGGCTAATGAAAAACTGTTTTTT. Translating gives CASNRQGARANEKLFF.

As for this clone: Additional DNA sequences in this sample encode the identical CDR3. The rearrangement joins TRBV5-1 to TRBJ2-5; TRBD2 agrees at 10 bases. This CDR3 is built from 15 residues. The germline V gene encodes CDR1 SGHRS and CDR2 YFSETQ. Trimming removed 4 bases from V and 1 base from J; junction bases left unmatched: 4. CDR3 bases: TGCGCCAGCAGCGATCGACTAGCGGGCCAAGAGACCCAGTACTTC. The encoded protein is CASSDRLAGQETQYF.

V is TRBV19 and J is TRBJ1-1; a weak D match, TRBD1 (5 bases). The CDR3 runs 12 residues. Germline CDR1 LNHDA, CDR2 SQIVND (reference sequence). V gave up 10 bases and J gave up 11 bases, with 20 bases separating them. The CDR3 is CATRTMGGRAFF. The CDR3 DNA reads TGTGCCACCAGAACGATGGGGGGTAGGGCTTTCTTT.

The chain has TRBV19 and TRBJ2-3, with D maybe TRBD2 (5 bases). Germline assignment: CDR1 LNHDA and CDR2 SQIVND (reference sequence). V lost 5 bases and J lost 5, with 11 bases in between. The CDR3 consists of 13 residues. The CDR3 spells CASSEGGEDTQYF. The CDR3 coding sequence is TGTGCCAGTAGTGAGGGTGGGGAAGATACGCAGTATTTT.

The V gene is TRBV9, the J gene TRBJ2-5; TRBD1 aligns across 8 bases. Matching the DNA end better, TRBJ2-7 makes the J call doubtful. CDR1 is SGDLS and CDR2 is YYNGEE in the germline V gene. The CDR3 covers 16 residues. CDR3 loop: CASSPPPGTGVYEQYF. CDR3 nucleotide sequence: TGTGCCAGCAGCCCCCCTCCGGGGACAGGCGTCTACGAGCAGTACTTC.

The chain is built from TRBV7-2 and TRBJ2-4; D perhaps matches TRBD2 (6 bases). Germline lookup yields CDR1 SGHTA and CDR2 FQGNSA. This CDR3 has 15 residues. V was shortened by 1 base and J by 6 bases, with 13 bases between the two germline ends. CDR3 residues: CASSLVASAGNIQYF. The CDR3, as DNA: TGTGCCAGCAGCTTAGTTGCTAGCGCAGGAAACATTCAGTACTTC. Together with reference TRBV7-2 and TRBJ2-4, the CDR3 gives the full variable domain: GAGVSQSPSNKVTEKGKDVELRCDPISGHTALYWYRQSLGQGLEFLIYFQGNSAPDKSGLPSDRFSAERTGGSVSTLTIQRTQQEDSAVYLCASSLVASAGNIQYFGAGTRLSVL.

A few counts support this clone. CDR3 sequence: CASSSGLAGAGELFF. The CDR3, as DNA: TGCGCCAGCAGCTCAGGACTAGCGGGAGCCGGGGAGCTGTTTTTT. V gene TRBV5-1 combines with J gene TRBJ2-2; 13 nucleotides agree with TRBD2. This CDR3 has 15 residues. Trimming removed 3 bases from V and 6 bases from J; junction bases left unmatched: 2. Germline V gives CDR1 SGHRS, CDR2 YFSETQ.

The rearrangement joins TRBV5-1 to TRBJ2-3; D remains ambiguous. This CDR3 comprises 13 residues. Germline-derived CDR1 and CDR2 are SGHRS and YFSETQ. V lost 0 bases and J 4 bases, leaving 6 bases between the germline ends. The CDR3 loop reads CASSLVGPDTQYF. For the CDR3, the DNA is TGCGCCAGCAGCTTGGTGGGCCCAGATACGCAGTATTTT.

V gene TRBV7-9 combines with J gene TRBJ2-1; D possibly corresponds to TRBD2 (5 bases). Germline lookup yields CDR1 SEHNR and CDR2 FQNEAQ (reference sequence). V lost 10 bases, J lost 8 bases, and 21 bases lay in between. The CDR3 totals 14 residues. The DNA of the CDR3 is TGTGCCATCACATTTTGGGAGCCATACGATGAGCAGTTCTTC. Protein: CAITFWEPYDEQFF.

This clone has a single count. The rearrangement joins TRBV7-3 to TRBJ2-2; 7 positions agree with TRBD2. This CDR3 region has 15 residues. Germline V gene sequence: CDR1 SGHTA, CDR2 FQGTGA. V shed 3 bases and J 6 bases; nucleotides not matched to a gene: 7. The CDR3 is CASSLGRLAAGELFF. CDR3 nucleotides: TGTGCCAGCAGCTTGGGCCGACTAGCTGCCGGGGAGCTGTTTTTT.

The J gene is TRBJ1-1, the V gene TRBV6-5; a weak D match, TRBD1 (5 bases). This CDR3 is built from 14 residues. The V and J ends lost 6 bases and 4 bases respectively, with 15 bases between them. Per germline, CDR1 MNHEY and CDR2 SVGAGI. CDR3 DNA sequence: TGTGCCAGCAGACGTGTTGGGGCGAGCACTGAAGCTTTCTTT. It specifies CASRRVGASTEAFF.

The V and J genes are TRBV18 and TRBJ2-1; either TRBD1 or TRBD2 may fit D (5 bases each). This CDR3 region has 16 residues. Between the trimmed V and J ends, which lost 6 bases and 7 bases, there was a span of 22 bases. Germline V gives CDR1 KGHSH, CDR2 LQKENI. The CDR3 DNA follows: TGTGCCAGCTCCTTGCACCGGGACCTATCTCTAAATGAGCAGTTCTTC. It codes for CASSLHRDLSLNEQFF.

The chain uses TRBV27 and TRBJ2-3, with no clear D. Germline V gene data show CDR1 as MNHEY and CDR2 as SMNVEV (reference sequence). CDR3 length: 12 residues. V lost 6 bases, J lost 8 bases, and 12 bases lay in between. CDR3 nucleotides: TGTGCCAGCAGCACGGGTGGCGGTACGCAGTATTTT. This encodes CASSTGGGTQYF.

The chain employs TRBV6-5 and TRBJ2-7, with 13 positions matching TRBD2. With V trimmed by 2 bases and J by 3 bases, 4 bases remained unmatched. The germline CDR1 and CDR2 sequences are MNHEY and SVGAGI. This CDR3 has 16 amino acids. The DNA for the CDR3 is TGTGCCAGCAGTTACCGGACTAGCGGGAGACTCTACGAGCAGTACTTC. It codes for CASSYRTSGRLYEQYF.

A note on this clone: Other DNA sequences from this sample encode an identical CDR3 as well. The J gene is TRBJ2-3, the V gene TRBV29-1, with D perhaps TRBD2 (5 bases). Trimming removed 4 bases from V and 6 bases from J, with 8 bases in between. Germline CDR1 is SQVTM and CDR2 is ANQGSEA. The CDR3 totals 11 residues. CDR3 residues: CSVGLADTQYF. In DNA, the CDR3 is TGCAGCGTTGGTCTAGCCGATACGCAGTATTTT.

The chain joins TRBV28 to TRBJ2-7; tentative D call: TRBD2 (5 bases). CDR3 length: 12 amino acids. V was trimmed by 4 bases and J by 5 bases, leaving 9 bases between them. Germline CDR1 is MDHEN and CDR2 is SYDVKM. The CDR3 bases are TGTGCCAGCAGTTCCCCGCGGGACGAGCAGTACTTC. It codes for CASSSPRDEQYF.

The chain joins TRBV18 to TRBJ2-5, with D perhaps matching TRBD2 (5 bases). The length of the CDR3 is 15 residues. Germline CDR1 reads KGHSH; CDR2 reads LQKENI. Between the trimmed V and J ends, which lost 6 bases and 4 bases, there was a span of 18 bases. CDR3 in DNA: TGTGCCAGCTCGCCTGTGCTAGCCCCACGAGAGACCCAGTACTTC. Translated, it gives CASSPVLAPRETQYF.

On this clone itself: A much larger clone lies one base from this, so it may be a read error. The sample carries other DNA sequences with the same CDR3. This chain links TRBV30 with TRBJ1-5; D unclear. The CDR3 totals 14 residues. Per germline, CDR1 GTSNPN and CDR2 SVGIG (reference sequence). The CDR3 DNA sequence: TGTGCTTGGAGTGTGAGGGAGTTCAATCAGCCCCAGCATTTT. The encoded protein is CAWSVREFNQPQHF.

V usage is TRBV7-2 and J usage is TRBJ2-3; a weak D match, TRBD1 (5 bases). Trimming removed 5 bases from V and 4 bases from J, with 13 bases in between. From germline, CDR1 is SGHTA and CDR2 FQGNSA. This CDR3 is built from 14 residues. The CDR3 protein is CASSPPTDSDTQYF. CDR3 in DNA: TGTGCCAGCAGCCCACCGACAGATTCAGATACGCAGTATTTT. Variable domain in full (rest from reference TRBV7-2 and TRBJ2-3): GAGVSQSPSNKVTEKGKDVELRCDPISGHTALYWYRQSLGQGLEFLIYFQGNSAPDKSGLPSDRFSAERTGGSVSTLTIQRTQQEDSAVYLCASSPPTDSDTQYFGPGTRLTVL.

The chain uses TRBV9 and TRBJ1-4; D may be TRBD1 (6 bases). V was shortened by 4 bases and J by 4 bases, with 11 bases between the two germline ends. The CDR3 has 14 amino acids. Germline CDR1 is SGDLS and CDR2 is YYNGEE. The CDR3 nucleotides read TGTGCCAGCAGCCCGGGGGGCAATAATGAAAAACTGTTTTTT. Protein product: CASSPGGNNEKLFF.

The gene calls are TRBV30 and TRBJ1-4; D might be TRBD1 (6 bases). Germline V gene sequence: CDR1 GTSNPN, CDR2 SVGIG (reference sequence). V lost 2 bases to trimming and J lost 8 bases, with 15 bases between them. CDR3 length: 14 amino acids. This CDR3 reads CAWSWGPLGEKLFF. DNA of the CDR3: TGTGCCTGGAGTTGGGGGCCCCTTGGGGAAAAACTGTTTTTT.

V and J are TRBV28 and TRBJ2-7; the D call may be TRBD1 or TRBD2 (5 bases each). Germline CDR1 MDHEN, CDR2 SYDVKM. The length of the CDR3 is 13 residues. Trimming left V 9 bases short and J 0 bases short, with 12 bases between. The CDR3 here is CASQGPGSYEQYF. In nucleotides, the CDR3 is TGTGCCAGTCAGGGACCTGGCTCCTACGAGCAGTACTTC.

V usage is TRBV9 and J usage is TRBJ2-7; 9 bases fit TRBD2. CDR1 is SGDLS, CDR2 YYNGEE, per germline. Trimming cost V 1 base and J 2 bases; bases outside gene matches: 1. This CDR3 comprises 14 residues. The CDR3 sequence is CASSVLAGAYEQYF. CDR3 DNA sequence: TGTGCCAGCAGCGTATTAGCGGGAGCCTACGAGCAGTACTTC.

This chain connects TRBV5-8 to TRBJ2-5; possibly TRBD1 or TRBD2 for D (6 bases each). Germline-derived CDR1 and CDR2 are SGHTS and YDEGEE. V shed 5 bases and J shed 1 base, with 15 bases lying between them. The CDR3 is 15 amino acids. CDR3 loop: CASRRGQTPQETQYF. The CDR3 nucleotides read TGTGCCAGCAGGCGGGGACAAACCCCCCAAGAGACCCAGTACTTC.

The chain couples TRBV28 to TRBJ1-1, with D possibly TRBD1 on 5 matching bases. Trimming shortened V by 7 bases and J by 6 bases, and 9 bases separated the two germline ends. Germline lookup yields CDR1 MDHEN and CDR2 SYDVKM. The CDR3 is 11 residues long. CDR3 nucleotide sequence: TGTGCCAGCATAGGGGATTCTGAAGCTTTCTTT. It specifies CASIGDSEAFF.

The CDR3 reads CASSLAGRSSGNTIYF. CDR3 in DNA: TGTGCCAGCAGCTTAGCCGGGAGGAGCTCTGGAAACACCATATATTTT. V and J are TRBV7-6 and TRBJ1-3; D unresolved. V lost 0 bases and J lost 0, with 9 bases in between. Germline V gene lookup returns CDR1 SGHVS and CDR2 FNYEAQ. The CDR3 length is 16 residues.

CDR3 nucleotides: TGTGCCACCACAACGGGGGGCGGGGAGCTGTTTTTT. Amino acids: CATTTGGGELFF. The chain uses TRBV27 and TRBJ2-2, with TRBD2 identical over 7 bases. This CDR3 is built from 12 residues. V lost 10 bases, J lost 7 bases, and 6 bases stayed unmatched. Germline V lookup: CDR1 MNHEY, CDR2 SMNVEV (reference sequence).